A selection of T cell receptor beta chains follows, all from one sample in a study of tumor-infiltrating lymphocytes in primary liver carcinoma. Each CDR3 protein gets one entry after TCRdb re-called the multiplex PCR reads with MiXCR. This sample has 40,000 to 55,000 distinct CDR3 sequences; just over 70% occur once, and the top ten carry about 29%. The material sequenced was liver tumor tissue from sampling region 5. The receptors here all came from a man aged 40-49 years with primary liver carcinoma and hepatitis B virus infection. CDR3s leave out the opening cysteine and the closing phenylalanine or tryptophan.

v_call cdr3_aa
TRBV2 AGSEALQGATGATQY
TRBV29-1 SVRLAGGYRYEQY
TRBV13 TSSSGPGETQY
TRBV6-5 ASSSSGKERPQH
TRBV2 ASMNFQETQY
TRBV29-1 SVGVDGAHYGYT
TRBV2 ASRGDGFSNQPQH
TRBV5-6 ASSLDRMLFTGELF
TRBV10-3 AISGREGAAYEQY
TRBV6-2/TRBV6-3 ASNMGQLQH
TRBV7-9 ASSLAGPAYEQY
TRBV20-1 SARGTSGSRGEETQY
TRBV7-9 ASSPQGLMNTEAF
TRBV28 ASRRPSGSRSYEQY
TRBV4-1 ANSLVLTGEMQAF
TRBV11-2 ASGGGDHETQY